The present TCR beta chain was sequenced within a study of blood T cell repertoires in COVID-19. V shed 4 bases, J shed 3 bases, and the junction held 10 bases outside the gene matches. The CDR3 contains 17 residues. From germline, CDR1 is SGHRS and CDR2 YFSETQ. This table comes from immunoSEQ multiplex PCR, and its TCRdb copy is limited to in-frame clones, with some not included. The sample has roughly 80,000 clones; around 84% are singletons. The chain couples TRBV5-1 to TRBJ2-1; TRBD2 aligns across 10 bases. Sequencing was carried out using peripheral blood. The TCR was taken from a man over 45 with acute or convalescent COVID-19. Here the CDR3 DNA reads TGCGCCAGCAGCGCTGGGGTTCTAGCGGGGGTCTACAATGAGCAGTTCTTC. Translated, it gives CASSAGVLAGVYNEQFF.